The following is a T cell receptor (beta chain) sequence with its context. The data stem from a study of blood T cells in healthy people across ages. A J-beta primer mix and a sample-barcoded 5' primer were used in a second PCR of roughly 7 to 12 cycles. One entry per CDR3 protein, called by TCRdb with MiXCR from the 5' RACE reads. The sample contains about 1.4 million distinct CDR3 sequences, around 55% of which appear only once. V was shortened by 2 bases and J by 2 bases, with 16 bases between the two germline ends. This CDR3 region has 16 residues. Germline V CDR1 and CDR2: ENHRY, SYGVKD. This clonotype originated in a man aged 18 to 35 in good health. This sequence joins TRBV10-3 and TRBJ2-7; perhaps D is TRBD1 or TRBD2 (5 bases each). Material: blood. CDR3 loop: CAISEQRLQAPYEQYF. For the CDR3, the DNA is TGTGCCATCAGTGAGCAGCGACTACAGGCCCCCTACGAGCAGTACTTC.